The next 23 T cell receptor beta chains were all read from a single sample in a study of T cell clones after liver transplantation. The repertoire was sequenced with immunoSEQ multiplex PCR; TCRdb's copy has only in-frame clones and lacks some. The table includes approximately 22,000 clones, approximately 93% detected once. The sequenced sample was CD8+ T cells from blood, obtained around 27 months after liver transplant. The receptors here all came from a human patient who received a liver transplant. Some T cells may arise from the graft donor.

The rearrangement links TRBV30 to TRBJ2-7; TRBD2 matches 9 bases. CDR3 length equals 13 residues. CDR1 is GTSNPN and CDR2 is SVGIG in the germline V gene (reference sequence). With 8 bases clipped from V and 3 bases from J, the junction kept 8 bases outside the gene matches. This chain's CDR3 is CALVGTSSYEQYF. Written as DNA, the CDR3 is TGTGCCCTAGTGGGGACTAGCAGCTACGAGCAGTACTTC.

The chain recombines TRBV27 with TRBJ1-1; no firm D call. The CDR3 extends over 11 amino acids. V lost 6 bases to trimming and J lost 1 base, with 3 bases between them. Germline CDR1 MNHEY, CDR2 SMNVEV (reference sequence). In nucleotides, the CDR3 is TGTGCCAGCAGCGCGAACACTGAAGCTTTCTTT. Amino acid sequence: CASSANTEAFF.

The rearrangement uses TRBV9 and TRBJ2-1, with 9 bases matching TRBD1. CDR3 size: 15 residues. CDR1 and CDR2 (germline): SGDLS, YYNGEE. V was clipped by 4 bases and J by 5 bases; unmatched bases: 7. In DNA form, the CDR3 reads TGTGCCAGCAGCCAGGGGGACAGGGTACACAATGAGCAGTTCTTC. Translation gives CASSQGDRVHNEQFF.

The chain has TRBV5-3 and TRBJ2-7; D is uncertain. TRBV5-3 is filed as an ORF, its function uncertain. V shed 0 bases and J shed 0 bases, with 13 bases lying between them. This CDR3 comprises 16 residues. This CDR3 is CARSLARRYRSYEQYF. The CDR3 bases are TGTGCCAGAAGCTTGGCCCGGAGATATCGCTCCTACGAGCAGTACTTC.

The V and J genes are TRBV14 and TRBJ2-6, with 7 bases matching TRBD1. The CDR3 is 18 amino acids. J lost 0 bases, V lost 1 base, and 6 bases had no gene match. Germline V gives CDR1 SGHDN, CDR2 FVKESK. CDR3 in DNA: TGTGCCAGCAGCCAAGTACGACAGGGATACTCTGGGGCCAACGTCCTGACTTTC. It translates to CASSQVRQGYSGANVLTF.

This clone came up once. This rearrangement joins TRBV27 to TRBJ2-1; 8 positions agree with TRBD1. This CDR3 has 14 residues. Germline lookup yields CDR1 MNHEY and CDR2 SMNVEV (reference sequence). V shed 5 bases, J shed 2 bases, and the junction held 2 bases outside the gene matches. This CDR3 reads CASSETGAYNEQFF. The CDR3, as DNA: TGTGCCAGCAGTGAGACAGGGGCCTACAATGAGCAGTTCTTC.

As DNA, the CDR3 is TGTGCTAGTGTTCCGAACCTGGGCAGTAGCTCTAAAACTGAAGCTTTCTTT. Encoded protein: CASVPNLGSSSKTEAFF. The V gene is TRBV12-5, the J gene TRBJ1-1; D is uncertain. V lost 7 bases, J lost 5 bases, and 26 bases lay in between. Germline CDR1 LGHNT, CDR2 FRNRAP. The CDR3 spans 17 residues. Complete variable domain (other parts from reference TRBV12-5 and TRBJ1-1): DARVTQTPRHKVTEMGQEVTMRCQPILGHNTVFWYRQTMMQGLELLAYFRNRAPLDDSGMPKDRFSAEMPDATLATLKIQPSEPRDSAVYFCASVPNLGSSSKTEAFFGQGTRLTVV.

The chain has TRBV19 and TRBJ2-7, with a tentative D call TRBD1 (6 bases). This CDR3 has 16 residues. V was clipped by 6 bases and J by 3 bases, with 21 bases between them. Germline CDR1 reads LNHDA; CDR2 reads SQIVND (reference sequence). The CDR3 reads CASSLASGTQYYEQYF. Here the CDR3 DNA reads TGTGCCAGTAGCCTCGCTTCTGGGACACAGTACTACGAGCAGTACTTC. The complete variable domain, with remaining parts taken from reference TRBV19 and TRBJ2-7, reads DGGITQSPKYLFRKEGQNVTLSCEQNLNHDAMYWYRQDPGQGLRLIYYSQIVNDFQKGDIAEGYSVSREKKESFPLTVTSAQKNPTAFYLCASSLASGTQYYEQYFGPGTRLTVT.

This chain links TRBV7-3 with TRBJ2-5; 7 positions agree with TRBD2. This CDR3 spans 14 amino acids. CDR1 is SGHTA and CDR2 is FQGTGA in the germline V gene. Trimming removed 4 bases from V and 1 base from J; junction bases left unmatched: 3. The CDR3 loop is CASSSGGSQETQYF. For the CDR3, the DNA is TGTGCCAGCAGCTCGGGGGGTTCCCAAGAGACCCAGTACTTC.

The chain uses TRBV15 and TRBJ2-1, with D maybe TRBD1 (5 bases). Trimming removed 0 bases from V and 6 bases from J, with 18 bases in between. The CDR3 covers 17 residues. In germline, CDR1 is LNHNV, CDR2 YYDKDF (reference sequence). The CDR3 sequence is CATSRDSRTHDVNEQFF. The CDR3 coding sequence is TGTGCCACCAGCAGAGATTCCCGGACACATGATGTCAATGAGCAGTTCTTC.

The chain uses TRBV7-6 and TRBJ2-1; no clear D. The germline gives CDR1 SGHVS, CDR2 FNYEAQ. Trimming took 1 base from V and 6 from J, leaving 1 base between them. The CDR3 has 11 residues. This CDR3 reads CASSLGNEQFF. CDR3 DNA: TGTGCCAGCAGCTTAGGCAATGAGCAGTTCTTC.

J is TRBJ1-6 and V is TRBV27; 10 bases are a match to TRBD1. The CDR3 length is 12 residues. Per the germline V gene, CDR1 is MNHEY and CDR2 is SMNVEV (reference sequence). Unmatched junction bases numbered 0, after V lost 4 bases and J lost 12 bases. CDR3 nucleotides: TGTGCCAGCAGTTGGACAGGGGGACCCCTCCACTTT. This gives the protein CASSWTGGPLHF.

The CDR3 coding sequence is TGTGCCAGCAGCTTAGTTGGGGCGGACGGGGAGACCCAGTACTTC. Amino acid sequence: CASSLVGADGETQYF. The chain recombines TRBV11-2 with TRBJ2-5; tentative D call: TRBD1 (5 bases). Germline V CDR1 and CDR2: SGHAT, FQNNGV. The CDR3 is 15 amino acids. Trimming shortened V by 1 base and J by 5 bases, and 14 bases separated the two germline ends.

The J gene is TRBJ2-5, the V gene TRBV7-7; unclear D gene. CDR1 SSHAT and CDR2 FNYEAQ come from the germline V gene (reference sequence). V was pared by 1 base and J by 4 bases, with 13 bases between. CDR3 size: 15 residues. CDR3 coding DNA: TGTGCCAGCAGCTTAGAAGTCGGTCCGAGAGAGACCCAGTACTTC. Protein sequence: CASSLEVGPRETQYF.

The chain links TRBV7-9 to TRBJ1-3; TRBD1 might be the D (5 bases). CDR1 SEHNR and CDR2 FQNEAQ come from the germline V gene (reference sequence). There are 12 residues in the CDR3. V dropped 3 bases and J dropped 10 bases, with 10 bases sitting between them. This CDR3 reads CASSLGGETIYF. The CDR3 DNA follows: TGTGCCAGCAGCTTGGGAGGGGAGACCATATATTTT.

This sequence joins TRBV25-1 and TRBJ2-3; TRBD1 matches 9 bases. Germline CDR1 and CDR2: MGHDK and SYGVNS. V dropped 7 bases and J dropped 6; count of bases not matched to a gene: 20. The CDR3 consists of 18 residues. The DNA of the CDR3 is TGTGCCAGCATGCCGGGACAGGGATCAAGCAGACACTGGGATACGCAGTATTTT. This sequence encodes CASMPGQGSSRHWDTQYF.

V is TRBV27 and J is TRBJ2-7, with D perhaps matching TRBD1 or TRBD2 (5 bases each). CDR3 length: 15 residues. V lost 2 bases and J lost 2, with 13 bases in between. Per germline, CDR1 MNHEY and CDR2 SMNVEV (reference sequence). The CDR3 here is CASSLAWDGAYEQYF. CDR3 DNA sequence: TGTGCCAGCAGTTTAGCGTGGGACGGTGCCTACGAGCAGTACTTC.

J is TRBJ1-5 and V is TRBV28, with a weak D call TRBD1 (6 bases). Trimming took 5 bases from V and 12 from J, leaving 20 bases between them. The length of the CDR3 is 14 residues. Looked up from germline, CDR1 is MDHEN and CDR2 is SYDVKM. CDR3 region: CASSPNRDTEGQHF. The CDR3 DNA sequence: TGTGCCAGCAGTCCTAACCGGGACACAGAAGGCCAGCATTTT.

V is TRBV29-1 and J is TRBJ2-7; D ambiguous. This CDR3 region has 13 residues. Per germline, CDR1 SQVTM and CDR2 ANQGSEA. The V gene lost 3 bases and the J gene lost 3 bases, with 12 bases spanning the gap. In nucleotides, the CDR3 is TGCAGCGTTGAGCTTGGGTCAGGCTACGAGCAGTACTTC. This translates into CSVELGSGYEQYF.

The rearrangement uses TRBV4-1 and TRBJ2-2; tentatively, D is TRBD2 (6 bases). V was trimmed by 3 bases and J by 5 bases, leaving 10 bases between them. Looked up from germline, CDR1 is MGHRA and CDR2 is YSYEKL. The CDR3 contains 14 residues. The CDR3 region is CASSHRLETGELFF. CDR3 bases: TGCGCCAGCAGCCACCGACTAGAGACCGGGGAGCTGTTTTTT.

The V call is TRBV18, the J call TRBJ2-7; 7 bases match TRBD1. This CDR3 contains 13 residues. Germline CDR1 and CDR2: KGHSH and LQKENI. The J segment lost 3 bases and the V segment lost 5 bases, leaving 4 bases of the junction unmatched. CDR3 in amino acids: CASSGQDNYEQYF. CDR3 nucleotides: TGTGCCAGCTCAGGACAGGACAACTACGAGCAGTACTTC.

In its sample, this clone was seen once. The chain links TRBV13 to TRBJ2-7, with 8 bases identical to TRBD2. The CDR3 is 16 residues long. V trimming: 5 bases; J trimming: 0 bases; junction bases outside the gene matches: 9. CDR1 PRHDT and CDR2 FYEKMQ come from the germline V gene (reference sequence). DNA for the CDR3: TGTGCCAGCAGCCTCCGGACTAGCCGGAGCTCCTACGAGCAGTACTTC. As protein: CASSLRTSRSSYEQYF.

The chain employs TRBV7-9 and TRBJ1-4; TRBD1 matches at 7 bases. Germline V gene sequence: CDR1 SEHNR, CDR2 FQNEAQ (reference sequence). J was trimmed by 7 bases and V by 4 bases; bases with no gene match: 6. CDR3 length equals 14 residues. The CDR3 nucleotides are TGTGCCAGCAGCTCCGACAGGGCCCGTGAAAAACTGTTTTTT. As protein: CASSSDRAREKLFF. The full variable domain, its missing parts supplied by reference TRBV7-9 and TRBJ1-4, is DTGVSQNPRHKITKRGQNVTFRCDPISEHNRLYWYRQTLGQGPEFLTYFQNEAQLEKSRLLSDRFSAERPKGSFSTLEIQRTEQGDSAMYLCASSSDRAREKLFFGSGTQLSVL.